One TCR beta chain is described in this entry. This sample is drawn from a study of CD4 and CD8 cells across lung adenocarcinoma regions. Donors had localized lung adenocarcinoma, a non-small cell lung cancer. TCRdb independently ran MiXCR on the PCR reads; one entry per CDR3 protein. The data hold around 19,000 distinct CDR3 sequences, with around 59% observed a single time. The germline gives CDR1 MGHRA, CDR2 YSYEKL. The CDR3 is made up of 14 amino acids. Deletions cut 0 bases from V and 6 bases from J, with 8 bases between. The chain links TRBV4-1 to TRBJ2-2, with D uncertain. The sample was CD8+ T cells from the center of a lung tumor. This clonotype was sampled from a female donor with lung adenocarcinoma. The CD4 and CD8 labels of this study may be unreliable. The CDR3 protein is CASSQDRTSGELFF. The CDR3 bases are TGCGCCAGCAGCCAAGATAGGACCTCCGGGGAGCTGTTTTTT.